This T cell receptor beta chain derives from a study of response to subunit inactivated influenza vaccine. The CDR3 totals 14 residues. CDR1 and CDR2 (germline): MRHNA, SNTAGT. Trimming removed 6 bases from V and 1 base from J, with 12 bases in between. This clonotype was counted many times. TCRdb fed the RT-PCR reads into MiXCR, producing one record per CDR3 protein. The sample includes just under 550,000 distinct CDR3 sequences, approximately 22% of them seen just once. These sequences were also reported in another study, on T cells expressing NK-cell markers. That work contributes: Production of TCR beta cDNA relied on 5'RACE template switching with UMIs.

The sequence derives from a man aged 50 to 59 who received an inactivated influenza vaccine. The sample consisted of CD4+ T cells sorted from PBMCs, taken 11 to 12 days after vaccination. The rearrangement links TRBV6-4 to TRBJ1-1; no clear D gene. The CDR3 sequence is CASSPNPGNTEAFF. CDR3 bases: TGTGCCAGCAGCCCTAATCCAGGGAACACTGAAGCTTTCTTT.